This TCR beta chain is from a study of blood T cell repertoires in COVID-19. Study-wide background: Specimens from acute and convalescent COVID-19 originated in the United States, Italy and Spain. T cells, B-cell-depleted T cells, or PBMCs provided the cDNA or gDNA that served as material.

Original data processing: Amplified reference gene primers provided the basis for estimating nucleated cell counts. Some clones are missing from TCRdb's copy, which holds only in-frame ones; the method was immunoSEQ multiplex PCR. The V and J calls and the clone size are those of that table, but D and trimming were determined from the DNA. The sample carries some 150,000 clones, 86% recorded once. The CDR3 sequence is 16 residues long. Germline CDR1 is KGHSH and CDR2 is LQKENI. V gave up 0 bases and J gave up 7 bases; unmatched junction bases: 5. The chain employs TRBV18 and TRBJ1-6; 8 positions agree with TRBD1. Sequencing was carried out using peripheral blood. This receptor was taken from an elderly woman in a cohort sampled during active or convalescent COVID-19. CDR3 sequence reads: CASSPPGTGVNSPLHF. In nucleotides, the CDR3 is TGTGCCAGCTCACCACCCGGGACAGGAGTAAATTCACCCCTCCACTTT.